This note documents a single T cell receptor (beta chain) sequence. In the original workflow: Cell counts per sample came from amplifying reference gene primers. Repertoires were generated with immunoSEQ multiplex PCR, while TCRdb's copy carries only in-frame clones and drops some. The V and J calls and clone size are taken from that table; D and trimming were inferred from the DNA. The sample includes roughly 16,000 clones, just under 95% seen only once; the top ten take 4.5% to 7%. The sample comes from a study of blood T cell repertoires in COVID-19. Across the whole study: Some COVID-19 samples were acute and others convalescent; all came from the United States, Italy and Spain. PBMCs, B-cell-depleted T cells, or T cells provided the cDNA or gDNA that made up the material.

This clonotype originated in a human donor in a cohort sampled during active COVID-19. The sample consisted of peripheral blood.

CDR3 amino acids: CASTTSGVNYGYTF. The CDR3 nucleotides read TGTGCCAGCACCACCTCGGGGGTGAACTATGGCTACACCTTC. The chain combines TRBV7-2 with TRBJ1-2; possibly TRBD1 for D (5 bases). Germline CDR1 reads SGHTA; CDR2 reads FQGNSA. The CDR3 totals 14 residues. V dropped 7 bases and J dropped 2 bases, with 14 bases sitting between them.